These 29 T cell receptor beta chains came from one sample sequenced in a study of PD-1 blockade in mismatch repair-deficient tumors. Using immunoSEQ multiplex PCR, the repertoire was profiled, and TCRdb retains in-frame clones only, with some absent. The sample carries more than 50,000 clones, about nine tenths recorded once. Sequences were derived from peripheral blood, sampled 52 weeks after starting pembrolizumab. The receptors were sampled from an adult with mismatch repair-deficient cancer.

The rearrangement uses TRBV6-1 and TRBJ2-7, with D unresolved. This CDR3 is 14 amino acids long. V was trimmed by 3 bases and J by 2 bases, leaving 11 bases between them. Per germline, CDR1 MNHNS and CDR2 SASEGT. The CDR3 spells CASSDTLLTYEQYF. The CDR3 bases are TGTGCCAGCAGTGATACACTATTAACCTACGAGCAGTACTTC.

This chain uses TRBV6-6 with TRBJ2-7; D is perhaps TRBD1 (5 bases). Trimming shortened V by 2 bases and J by 3 bases, and 11 bases separated the two germline ends. This CDR3 comprises 14 residues. Germline V gene sequence: CDR1 MNHNY, CDR2 SVGAGI (reference sequence). The CDR3 sequence: CASSYRDRDYEQYF. In DNA form, the CDR3 reads TGTGCCAGCAGTTACAGAGACAGAGACTACGAGCAGTACTTC.

This rearrangement joins TRBV12-5 to TRBJ2-1; 7 nucleotides agree with TRBD2. In germline, CDR1 is LGHNT, CDR2 FRNRAP. The J segment lost 4 bases and the V segment lost 11 bases, leaving 11 bases of the junction unmatched. The CDR3 consists of 14 residues. CDR3 residues: CAVEGGPSYNEQFF. CDR3 sequence (DNA): TGTGCTGTAGAGGGAGGGCCTTCTTACAATGAGCAGTTCTTC.

The chain joins TRBV6-4 to TRBJ1-1, with a tentative D call TRBD1 (5 bases). Germline loops: CDR1 MRHNA, CDR2 SNTAGT. V was clipped by 7 bases and J by 8 bases, with 20 bases between them. CDR3 length: 14 residues. The CDR3 reads CASTAPVGEDEAFF. The CDR3 DNA follows: TGTGCCAGCACTGCCCCGGTGGGGGAGGACGAAGCTTTCTTT.

This chain links TRBV10-3 with TRBJ2-1, with D perhaps assigned TRBD1 or TRBD2 (5 bases each). The germline gives CDR1 ENHRY, CDR2 SYGVKD. With 5 bases removed from V and 4 bases from J, the gap between germline ends came to 15 bases. The CDR3 length is 15 residues. CDR3: CAISQFGTSYNEQFF. CDR3 sequence (DNA): TGTGCCATCAGTCAGTTTGGGACCTCTTACAATGAGCAGTTCTTC.

The chain is built from TRBV2 and TRBJ1-4; unclear D gene. Trimming shortened V by 3 bases and J by 7 bases, and 15 bases separated the two germline ends. Germline loops: CDR1 SNHLY, CDR2 FYNNEI. The CDR3 length is 15 residues. CDR3 protein: CASSDGSGPTEKLFF. The CDR3 coding sequence is TGTGCCAGCAGTGATGGATCCGGTCCGACTGAAAAACTGTTTTTT.

The J gene is TRBJ2-7, the V gene TRBV19, with D perhaps being TRBD1 or TRBD2 (5 bases each). The CDR3 is made up of 14 amino acids. Trimming removed 5 bases at V and 2 bases at J, with 13 bases between. Per germline, CDR1 LNHDA and CDR2 SQIVND (reference sequence). The CDR3 nucleotides read TGTGCCAGTAGTGACCGGGACGGTCCCTACGAGCAGTACTTC. This codes for CASSDRDGPYEQYF. Filled out from reference TRBV19 and TRBJ2-7, the complete variable domain reads DGGITQSPKYLFRKEGQNVTLSCEQNLNHDAMYWYRQDPGQGLRLIYYSQIVNDFQKGDIAEGYSVSREKKESFPLTVTSAQKNPTAFYLCASSDRDGPYEQYFGPGTRLTVT.

As to this clone: A junction boundary mismatches the germline segment, possibly from a read error. The chain uses TRBV6-5 and TRBJ2-3, with 7 bases identical to TRBD2. The germline V gene has CDR1 MNHEY and CDR2 SVGAGI. The CDR3 is made up of 15 amino acids. The CDR3 nucleotides are TGTGCCAGCAGTCTAGGGGAGGGAAGCAAAGATACGCAGTATTTT. Translation: CASSLGEGSKDTQYF.

The rearrangement links TRBV18 to TRBJ2-6; maybe TRBD1 (6 bases). Looked up from germline, CDR1 is KGHSH and CDR2 is LQKENI. The CDR3 runs to 16 residues. Trimming took off 2 bases at V and 4 bases at J, with 12 bases between the two ends. CDR3 sequence reads: CASSPSTGYGANVLTF. CDR3 sequence (DNA): TGTGCCAGCTCACCATCAACAGGGTACGGGGCCAACGTCCTGACTTTC.

This clone has just a few counts. The chain has TRBV5-1 and TRBJ1-5, with D unresolved. Trimming stripped 5 bases from V and 0 bases from J, with 12 bases between. Germline V gene lookup returns CDR1 SGHRS and CDR2 YFSETQ. The CDR3 totals 15 residues. This chain's CDR3 is CASRPNPYSNQPQHF. The CDR3 DNA reads as TGCGCCAGCAGACCTAATCCTTATAGCAATCAGCCCCAGCATTTT.

This rearrangement joins TRBV4-1 to TRBJ2-3; D is unclear. Per germline, CDR1 MGHRA and CDR2 YSYEKL. V dropped 6 bases and J dropped 3 bases, with 22 bases sitting between them. This CDR3 region has 17 residues. DNA of the CDR3: TGCGCCAGCAGTGGGGTTGGTATGGCGGCTATAACAGATACGCAGTATTTT. Translating it yields CASSGVGMAAITDTQYF.

This rearrangement joins TRBV19 to TRBJ1-1, with 8 nucleotides matching TRBD1. Germline CDR1 LNHDA, CDR2 SQIVND (reference sequence). There are 14 residues in the CDR3. V dropped 6 bases and J dropped 4; count of bases not matched to a gene: 7. Written as DNA, the CDR3 is TGTGCCAGTAGGGCGACAGGGGTGGGCACTGAAGCTTTCTTT. Protein sequence: CASRATGVGTEAFF. Based on the CDR3 plus reference TRBV19 and TRBJ1-1, the full variable domain is DGGITQSPKYLFRKEGQNVTLSCEQNLNHDAMYWYRQDPGQGLRLIYYSQIVNDFQKGDIAEGYSVSREKKESFPLTVTSAQKNPTAFYLCASRATGVGTEAFFGQGTRLTVV.

This chain joins TRBV6-1 and TRBJ2-7, with TRBD1 matching 11 bases. The junction had 7 bases not matched to a gene; V was cut back by 6 bases and J by 6 bases. Germline CDR1 is MNHNS and CDR2 is SASEGT. The CDR3 length is 14 residues. The CDR3 DNA follows: TGTGCCAGCAGAAAACCGGGACAGGGGGTCGAGCAGTACTTC. Amino acid sequence: CASRKPGQGVEQYF.

The chain links TRBV5-8 to TRBJ1-2, with 7 bases that match TRBD1. J was trimmed by 2 bases and V by 4 bases; bases with no gene match: 5. This CDR3 region has 14 residues. Germline V CDR1 and CDR2: SGHTS, YDEGEE. The CDR3 DNA sequence: TGTGCCAGCAGCGAGGACAGGACCAACTATGGCTACACCTTC. This sequence encodes CASSEDRTNYGYTF.

The chain joins TRBV29-1 to TRBJ2-7; the match to TRBD2 covers 11 bases. With 2 bases clipped from V and 3 bases from J, the junction kept 18 bases outside the gene matches. Germline CDR1 reads SQVTM; CDR2 reads ANQGSEA. The CDR3 sequence is 19 residues long. The CDR3 loop is CSVESTYPSTSGRSYEQYF. In DNA, the CDR3 is TGCAGCGTTGAATCAACCTATCCCTCAACTAGCGGGAGAAGCTACGAGCAGTACTTC.

This chain joins TRBV4-1 and TRBJ2-2, with D perhaps matching TRBD1 (5 bases). V lost 4 bases and J lost 0, with 9 bases in between. Germline CDR1 is MGHRA and CDR2 is YSYEKL. CDR3 length: 15 residues. CDR3 in amino acids: CASSRGQANTGELFF. For the CDR3, the DNA is TGCGCCAGCAGCCGAGGACAAGCGAACACCGGGGAGCTGTTTTTT.

The CDR3, as DNA: TGTGCCAGCAGCTTCGGGGGGGCTAGGGACGAGCAGTACTTC. Translating gives CASSFGGARDEQYF. The V call is TRBV7-9, the J call TRBJ2-7; 8 positions match TRBD2. V lost 3 bases and J lost 5; bases outside the gene matches: 6. This CDR3 has 14 amino acids. Germline V gene data show CDR1 as SEHNR and CDR2 as FQNEAQ (reference sequence). Complete variable domain (other parts from reference TRBV7-9 and TRBJ2-7): DTGVSQNPRHKITKRGQNVTFRCDPISEHNRLYWYRQTLGQGPEFLTYFQNEAQLEKSRLLSDRFSAERPKGSFSTLEIQRTEQGDSAMYLCASSFGGARDEQYFGPGTRLTVT.

The J gene is TRBJ1-2, the V gene TRBV5-1, with 7 positions matching TRBD1. With 4 bases clipped from V and 8 bases from J, the junction kept 8 bases outside the gene matches. Germline V gene sequence: CDR1 SGHRS, CDR2 YFSETQ. CDR3 length: 13 amino acids. The CDR3 loop reads CASSSGTDSGYTF. The CDR3, as DNA: TGCGCCAGCAGCAGCGGGACAGATTCGGGCTACACCTTC.

This rearrangement joins TRBV27 to TRBJ2-1; either TRBD1 or TRBD2 may fit D (5 bases each). Per germline, CDR1 MNHEY and CDR2 SMNVEV (reference sequence). V lost 6 bases to trimming and J lost 5 bases, with 17 bases between them. The CDR3 has 15 amino acids. The CDR3 DNA reads TGTGCCAGCAGGACCCCGGGACGGAGAAACAATGAGCAGTTCTTC. Protein: CASRTPGRRNNEQFF.

The chain uses TRBV12-5 and TRBJ2-2; the D is unclear. The CDR3 extends over 14 amino acids. CDR1 and CDR2 from the germline V gene are LGHNT and FRNRAP. V lost 3 bases and J 2 bases, leaving 7 bases between the germline ends. The CDR3 DNA is TGTGCTAGTGGTTTACCGGGCAACACCGGGGAGCTGTTTTTT. It translates to CASGLPGNTGELFF.

The chain couples TRBV7-9 to TRBJ2-5; the D gene is possibly TRBD1 (5 bases). Trimming shortened V by 5 bases and J by 2 bases, and 12 bases separated the two germline ends. CDR3 length equals 14 residues. Germline loops: CDR1 SEHNR, CDR2 FQNEAQ (reference sequence). The CDR3 protein is CASSPDIRQETQYF. CDR3 bases: TGTGCCAGCAGCCCGGACATAAGACAAGAGACCCAGTACTTC. The full variable domain, completed using reference TRBV7-9 and TRBJ2-5, is DTGVSQNPRHKITKRGQNVTFRCDPISEHNRLYWYRQTLGQGPEFLTYFQNEAQLEKSRLLSDRFSAERPKGSFSTLEIQRTEQGDSAMYLCASSPDIRQETQYFGPGTRLLVL.

The chain links TRBV7-2 to TRBJ2-1; D call uncertain. The germline CDR1 and CDR2 sequences are SGHTA and FQGNSA. The ends were cut back, 5 bases at V and 2 bases at J, with 13 bases in the middle. The CDR3 has 15 residues. In DNA form, the CDR3 reads TGTGCCAGCAGCCAGTATGCTCGGGCCTACAATGAGCAGTTCTTC. Its protein product is CASSQYARAYNEQFF.

This chain links TRBV7-9 with TRBJ2-3; 8 nucleotides agree with TRBD2. V shed 5 bases and J 2 bases; nucleotides not matched to a gene: 6. The CDR3 covers 15 residues. Germline CDR1 and CDR2: SEHNR and FQNEAQ (reference sequence). The CDR3 protein is CASSPPGGVTDTQYF. The CDR3 coding sequence is TGTGCCAGCAGCCCCCCGGGGGGGGTCACAGATACGCAGTATTTT.

The chain couples TRBV19 to TRBJ2-1; D is tentatively TRBD1 or TRBD2 (5 bases each). The CDR3 runs to 17 residues. The V end was cut by 6 bases, the J end by 5 bases, with 23 bases between. Germline CDR1 and CDR2: LNHDA and SQIVND (reference sequence). The CDR3 DNA sequence: TGTGCCAGTAGCCCAGAAGGGGTCGGGGTATGGGACAATGAGCAGTTCTTC. Its translation: CASSPEGVGVWDNEQFF.

This rearrangement joins TRBV7-9 to TRBJ2-3, with D maybe TRBD2 (5 bases). Trimming stripped 7 bases from V and 6 bases from J, with 20 bases between. The V gene's germline CDR1 is SEHNR and CDR2 FQNEAQ (reference sequence). There are 15 residues in the CDR3. The CDR3 DNA reads TGTGCCAGCAACGCGGGCCTCCTAGATAGCGATACGCAGTATTTT. Translation: CASNAGLLDSDTQYF.

The genes are TRBV4-1 and TRBJ2-5; no clear D gene. V was cut by 6 bases and J by 5 bases, with 13 bases left in between. Germline values: CDR1 MGHRA, CDR2 YSYEKL. CDR3 length: 13 residues. CDR3 nucleotides: TGCGCCAGCAGACCCCCGGGCGTGGAGACCCAGTACTTC. This encodes CASRPPGVETQYF.

The V call is TRBV7-2, the J call TRBJ2-1, with TRBD1 as a possible D gene (6 bases). Looked up from germline, CDR1 is SGHTA and CDR2 is FQGNSA. Trimming removed 4 bases from V and 0 bases from J, with 10 bases in between. The CDR3 contains 15 residues. The CDR3 reads CASSSTDSSYNEQFF. The CDR3 DNA is TGTGCCAGCAGCTCCACGGACAGCTCCTACAATGAGCAGTTCTTC.

The V and J genes are TRBV6-6 and TRBJ2-7, with TRBD2 matching 13 bases. In germline, CDR1 is MNHNY, CDR2 SVGAGI (reference sequence). With V trimmed by 5 bases and J by 4 bases, 5 bases remained unmatched. The CDR3 is 15 residues long. The CDR3: CASSRGTSGKYEQYF. The CDR3 bases are TGTGCCAGCAGTCGAGGGACTAGCGGGAAGTACGAGCAGTACTTC.

This rearrangement joins TRBV28 to TRBJ2-7; 9 bases are a match to TRBD1. This CDR3 spans 15 amino acids. The germline V gene encodes CDR1 MDHEN and CDR2 SYDVKM. V gave up 2 bases and J gave up 0 bases; unmatched junction bases: 2. The CDR3 coding sequence is TGTGCCAGCAGTTTAACGACAGGGGGCTCCTACGAGCAGTACTTC. This gives the protein CASSLTTGGSYEQYF.